Sequencing of this TCR beta chain was carried out in a study of cytomegalovirus exposure and HLA in healthy donors. With 60 Vbeta and 13 Jbeta primers, the PCR was carried out. Generated by immunoSEQ multiplex PCR, the TCRdb table keeps only in-frame clones and is missing some. The repertoire holds roughly 150,000 clones, with 84% as singletons. This CDR3 region has 11 residues. Trimming cost V 4 bases and J 8 bases, with 6 bases left between them. Germline values: CDR1 DFQATT, CDR2 SNEGSKA (reference sequence). This chain connects TRBV20-1 to TRBJ1-6; perhaps TRBD1 as D (6 bases). The source material was PBMCs. The TCR was taken from a man aged 25 to 40 in good health and CMV-seronegative. The chain's CDR3 is CSANRDSPLHF. In DNA form, the CDR3 reads TGCAGTGCTAACAGGGATTCACCCCTCCACTTT.